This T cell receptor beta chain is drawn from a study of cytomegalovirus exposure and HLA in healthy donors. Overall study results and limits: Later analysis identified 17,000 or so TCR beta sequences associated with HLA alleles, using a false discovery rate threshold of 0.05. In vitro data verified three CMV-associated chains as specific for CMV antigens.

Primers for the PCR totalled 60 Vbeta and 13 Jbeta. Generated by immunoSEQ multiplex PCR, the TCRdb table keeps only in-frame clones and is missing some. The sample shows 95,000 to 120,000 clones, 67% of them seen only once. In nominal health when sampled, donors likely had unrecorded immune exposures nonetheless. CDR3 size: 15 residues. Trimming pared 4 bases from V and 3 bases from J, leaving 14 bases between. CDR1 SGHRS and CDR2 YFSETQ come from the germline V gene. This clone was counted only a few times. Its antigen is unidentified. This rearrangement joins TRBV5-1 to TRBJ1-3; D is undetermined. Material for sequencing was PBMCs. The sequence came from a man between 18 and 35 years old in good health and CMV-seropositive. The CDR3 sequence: CASSPEGIRGNTIYF. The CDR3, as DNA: TGCGCCAGCAGCCCCGAGGGCATTCGTGGAAACACCATATATTTT.